Shown below are 12 T cell receptor beta chains from a single sample sequenced in a study of shared clonotypes between healthy human individuals. Some clones are missing from TCRdb's copy, which holds only in-frame ones; the method was immunoSEQ multiplex PCR. The sample comprises under 1,100,000 clones, about 70% of which are singletons, and over 1.3% rests with the top ten. Sequencing was done on a sample of memory CD4+ T cells sorted from blood. Specified subset: CD45RA-negative fraction. The receptors were gathered from a man in his late teens or twenties in good health.

Worth noting for this clone: Other DNA variants within this sample encode the same CDR3. J is TRBJ2-7 and V is TRBV25-1, with 11 bases lining up with TRBD2. This CDR3 comprises 15 residues. The V gene's germline CDR1 is MGHDK and CDR2 SYGVNS. Trimming removed 3 bases from V and 4 bases from J; junction bases left unmatched: 5. The CDR3 reads CASSEPTSGSYEQYF. CDR3 bases: TGTGCCAGCAGTGAGCCTACTAGCGGGAGTTACGAGCAGTACTTC.

This chain connects TRBV30 to TRBJ1-6, with D possibly being TRBD1 (6 bases). CDR3 length: 14 amino acids. The ends were cut back, 8 bases at V and 7 bases at J, with 18 bases in the middle. Germline V gene sequence: CDR1 GTSNPN, CDR2 SVGIG (reference sequence). Here the CDR3 DNA reads TGTGCCATCTCACAGGGTGAGGGGAATTCACCCCTCCACTTT. Translation gives CAISQGEGNSPLHF.

About this clone itself: This sequence may be a read error, since a much larger clone differs from it by one base. The rearrangement joins TRBV5-4 to TRBJ2-3; D is undetermined. From germline, CDR1 is SGHNT and CDR2 YYREEE (reference sequence). There are 14 residues in the CDR3. V was clipped by 2 bases and J by 0 bases, with 7 bases between them. CDR3 protein: CASSFSSSTDTQYF. Here the CDR3 DNA reads TGTGCCAGCAGCTTTTCCTCTAGCACAGATACGCAGTATTTT.

The chain joins TRBV4-1 to TRBJ2-5, with D possibly being TRBD1 (6 bases). CDR1 is MGHRA, CDR2 YSYEKL, per germline. V was pared by 4 bases and J by 0 bases, with 15 bases between. The CDR3 consists of 16 residues. The CDR3 coding sequence is TGCGCCAGCAGCCGCCTAGGACAGCCGTACCAAGAGACCCAGTACTTC. This encodes CASSRLGQPYQETQYF.

This clone has only one observation. The chain couples TRBV9 to TRBJ2-2; 8 nucleotides align to TRBD1. The CDR3 runs to 16 residues. The germline V gene has CDR1 SGDLS and CDR2 YYNGEE. V dropped 4 bases and J dropped 4; count of bases not matched to a gene: 9. In nucleotides, the CDR3 is TGTGCCAGCAGCCTCACGACAGGGGTGTCCACCGGGGAGCTGTTTTTT. It encodes CASSLTTGVSTGELFF.

The chain joins TRBV5-1 to TRBJ2-7; D tentatively reads TRBD1 or TRBD2 (5 bases each). V was pared by 3 bases and J by 6 bases, with 19 bases between. Germline V gene data show CDR1 as SGHRS and CDR2 as YFSETQ. The CDR3 sequence is 15 residues long. This CDR3 is CASSSGTGMGLEQYF. CDR3 sequence (DNA): TGCGCCAGCAGCTCGGGGACGGGCATGGGGCTCGAGCAGTACTTC. The full variable domain, in which reference TRBV5-1 and TRBJ2-7 provide the parts outside the CDR3, is KAGVTQTPRYLIKTRGQQVTLSCSPISGHRSVSWYQQTPGQGLQFLFEYFSETQRNKGNFPGRFSGRQFSNSRSEMNVSTLELGDSALYLCASSSGTGMGLEQYFGPGTRLTVT.

This chain joins TRBV4-2 and TRBJ1-2, with TRBD1 matching 8 bases. The CDR3 runs 15 residues. Germline V gene lookup returns CDR1 LGHNA and CDR2 YNFKEQ. The ends lost 0 bases at V and 2 bases at J; junction bases unmatched: 2. The CDR3: CASSQDRTGNYGYTF. DNA of the CDR3: TGTGCCAGCAGCCAAGACCGGACAGGGAACTATGGCTACACCTTC.

Concerning this clone itself: Other DNA variants within this sample encode the same CDR3. This chain links TRBV5-4 with TRBJ1-2, with 7 bases fitting TRBD1. CDR3 size: 15 residues. In germline, CDR1 is SGHNT, CDR2 YYREEE (reference sequence). V lost 0 bases, J lost 2 bases, and 4 bases stayed unmatched. The CDR3 nucleotides read TGTGCCAGCAGCTTGGCTAGGGGACAGAACTATGGCTACACCTTC. Protein sequence: CASSLARGQNYGYTF.

The V call is TRBV30, the J call TRBJ2-7; 8 nucleotides match TRBD1. V lost 0 bases, J lost 5 bases, and 12 bases stayed unmatched. The CDR3 spans 16 residues. CDR1 and CDR2 (germline): GTSNPN, SVGIG (reference sequence). As DNA, the CDR3 is TGTGCCTGGAGTGTAAGAAAGCAGGGGGCGGACCACGAGCAGTACTTC. It codes for CAWSVRKQGADHEQYF.

This clone was found once. Other DNA variants within this sample encode the same CDR3. V is TRBV18 and J is TRBJ1-1; D call uncertain. CDR3 size: 14 residues. V lost 1 base and J lost 0, with 6 bases in between. CDR1 KGHSH and CDR2 LQKENI come from the germline V gene. For the CDR3, the DNA is TGTGCCAGCTCACCACTTCCGGTGAACACTGAAGCTTTCTTT. This sequence encodes CASSPLPVNTEAFF.

This clone was counted at least ten times. The chain couples TRBV28 to TRBJ2-5, with D possibly matching TRBD2 (5 bases). V shed 6 bases and J shed 5 bases, with 13 bases lying between them. CDR3 length: 13 residues. The germline V gene has CDR1 MDHEN and CDR2 SYDVKM. The CDR3 protein is CASSPGVVETQYF. The CDR3, as DNA: TGTGCCAGCAGCCCCGGGGTTGTCGAGACCCAGTACTTC.

Only one count was recorded for this clone. The V call is TRBV9, the J call TRBJ2-2, with a weak D call TRBD1 (5 bases). The CDR3 is 13 amino acids. Germline V gene lookup returns CDR1 SGDLS and CDR2 YYNGEE. The V end was cut by 4 bases, the J end by 5 bases, with 9 bases between. CDR3 in amino acids: CASSPTGTGELFF. CDR3 coding DNA: TGTGCCAGCAGCCCCACAGGAACCGGGGAGCTGTTTTTT. Together with reference TRBV9 and TRBJ2-2, the CDR3 gives the full variable domain: DSGVTQTPKHLITATGQRVTLRCSPRSGDLSVYWYQQSLDQGLQFLIQYYNGEERAKGNILERFSAQQFPDLHSELNLSSLELGDSALYFCASSPTGTGELFFGEGSRLTVL.